The rows below give T cell receptor beta chains drawn from one sample of a study of T-cell reconstitution after alpha-beta-depleted transplantation in children. TCRdb analysed the PCR reads with MiXCR anew, one entry per CDR3 protein. The sample comprises around 580,000 distinct CDR3 sequences, 25% to 30% of which are singletons, and under 45% rests with the top ten. Material: PBMCs, obtained before TCRalphabeta/CD19-depleted stem cell transplant. These receptors were collected from a boy under two years old with Wiskott-Aldrich syndrome, due to receive a stem cell transplant. Both conserved end residues are part of each CDR3. Fields, in order: D gene, J gene, clone size, V gene, CDR3 DNA, CDR3 protein. A D gene is named only where the DNA matches it firmly. The size entry is marked missing in some rows and otherwise reads once, few, many or a size class.

D: NA
J: TRBJ2-1
size: few
V: TRBV27
DNA: TGTGCCAGCAGTAAAACTAGGGACAATGAGCAGTTCTTC
CDR3: CASSKTRDNEQFF

D: TRBD2
J: TRBJ2-7
size: NA
V: TRBV30
DNA: TGTGCCTGGAGCGCCGGGACTAGCGTGTACGAGCAGTACTTC
CDR3: CAWSAGTSVYEQYF

D: TRBD2
J: TRBJ2-1
size: NA
V: TRBV12-3/TRBV12-4
DNA: TGTGCCAGCAGCCATCTCCTGGGACTAGGCGATGAGCAGTTCTTC
CDR3: CASSHLLGLGDEQFF

D: NA
J: TRBJ2-3
size: few
V: TRBV24-1
DNA: TGTGCCACCAGGGAAAAGGAGCCCTACACAGATACGCAGTATTTT
CDR3: CATREKEPYTDTQYF

D: NA
J: TRBJ1-4
size: few
V: TRBV20-1
DNA: TGCAGTGCTATTCAGGGTCGCTTGGAAGAAAAACTGTTTTTT
CDR3: CSAIQGRLEEKLFF

D: NA
J: TRBJ2-3
size: NA
V: TRBV29-1
DNA: TGCAGCGTTATTAGGGGAGGAGATACGCAGTATTTT
CDR3: CSVIRGGDTQYF

D: NA
J: TRBJ2-1
size: few
V: TRBV21-1
DNA: TGTGCCAGCAGCAAAGTGGTCGGGGACTATGCCTACAATGAGCAGTTCTTC
CDR3: CASSKVVGDYAYNEQFF

D: NA
J: TRBJ1-2
size: NA
V: TRBV12-3/TRBV12-4
DNA: TGTGCCAGCAGTTTATATCTTGGTTCTAACTATGGCTACACCTTC
CDR3: CASSLYLGSNYGYTF

D: NA
J: TRBJ2-2
size: NA
V: TRBV5-1
DNA: TGCGCCAGCAGCTCCCACAGACCCGGGGAGCTGTTTTTT
CDR3: CASSSHRPGELFF

D: TRBD1
J: TRBJ1-5
size: NA
V: TRBV6-5
DNA: TGTGCCAGCAGGTCCGGGACAGGGGGCGACCAGCCCCAGCATTTT
CDR3: CASRSGTGGDQPQHF

D: NA
J: TRBJ2-7
size: few
V: TRBV27
DNA: TGTGCCAGCAGTTTAAATTCGTATGATTCCGAGCAGTACTTC
CDR3: CASSLNSYDSEQYF

D: NA
J: TRBJ2-1
size: few
V: TRBV12-3/TRBV12-4
DNA: TGTGCCAGCAGTTTATTCCCAGGGGCGGTAGGCAATGAGCAGTTCTTC
CDR3: CASSLFPGAVGNEQFF

D: TRBD1
J: TRBJ1-1
size: few
V: TRBV7-2
DNA: TGTGCCAGCAGCTCCAGACAGGGGAGAGCTGAAGCTTTCTTT
CDR3: CASSSRQGRAEAFF

D: NA
J: TRBJ2-5
size: few
V: TRBV5-1
DNA: TGCGCCAGCAGCCCCCTAGCTCGACAGCAAGAGACCCAGTACTTC
CDR3: CASSPLARQQETQYF

D: TRBD1
J: TRBJ2-3
size: few
V: TRBV20-1
DNA: TGCAGTGCTAGTCCCCGGGACAGACGAGGGCGTGTGAGGGATACGCAGTATTTT
CDR3: CSASPRDRRGRVRDTQYF

D: NA
J: TRBJ2-3
size: many
V: TRBV2
DNA: TGTGCCAGCAGGACTAGCACAGATACGCAGTATTTT
CDR3: CASRTSTDTQYF

D: TRBD2
J: TRBJ2-7
size: NA
V: TRBV20-1
DNA: TGCAGTGCTAGAGGCCCGACTAGCGGGAGGAAAGCCTACGAGCAGTACTTC
CDR3: CSARGPTSGRKAYEQYF

D: NA
J: TRBJ2-7
size: NA
V: TRBV10-3
DNA: TGTGCCATCTTGGGACCTTCCTACGAGCAGTACTTC
CDR3: CAILGPSYEQYF

D: NA
J: TRBJ2-7
size: NA
V: TRBV7-9
DNA: TGTGTCAGCAGCTGGTCAGGTCCTGCCTACGAGCAGTACTTC
CDR3: CVSSWSGPAYEQYF

D: NA
J: TRBJ2-3
size: once
V: TRBV5-1
DNA: TGCGCCAGCAGCTTGCTAATTAACACAGATACGCAGTATTTT
CDR3: CASSLLINTDTQYF

D: NA
J: TRBJ2-1
size: NA
V: TRBV29-1
DNA: TGCAGCGGTAGGACTCTGAGCTCCTACAATGAGCAGTTCTTC
CDR3: CSGRTLSSYNEQFF

D: TRBD2
J: TRBJ2-5
size: few
V: TRBV3-1
DNA: TGTGCCAGCAGCCAAGTCCTGACGGGGGGAGAGACCCAGTACTTC
CDR3: CASSQVLTGGETQYF

D: NA
J: TRBJ2-1
size: NA
V: TRBV3-1
DNA: TGTGCCAGCAGCCAAGACCCTAGCAGGGAGCAGTTCTTC
CDR3: CASSQDPSREQFF

D: NA
J: TRBJ1-5
size: NA
V: TRBV12-3/TRBV12-4
DNA: TGTGCCAGCAGTTTAGTCCCCAGGGTCGGGGAACAGCCCCAGCATTTT
CDR3: CASSLVPRVGEQPQHF

D: TRBD2
J: TRBJ2-1
size: few
V: TRBV20-1
DNA: TGCAGTGCTACCCTAGCGGGAGTCGGGAATGAGCAGTTCTTC
CDR3: CSATLAGVGNEQFF

D: NA
J: TRBJ2-3
size: NA
V: TRBV3-1
DNA: TGTGCCAGCAGCCTTGGCCCCGTGGTGACAGATACGCAGTATTTT
CDR3: CASSLGPVVTDTQYF